This TCR beta chain is from a study of CD4 T cells in relation to SARS-CoV-2 and coronaviruses. Broader study findings: Crossreactivity was assessed only for spike protein, not other viral proteins.

Produced via immunoSEQ multiplex PCR; TCRdb's table is partial and in-frame only. The sample shows about 20,000 clones, over 75% of them seen only once. This CDR3 is built from 13 residues. Trimming took off 0 bases at V and 8 bases at J, with 10 bases between the two ends. From germline, CDR1 is MNHEY and CDR2 SVGAGI. The unexposed donors gave CD4+ T cells in about 2011-2018, prior to COVID-19. Isolation of CD4+ T cells took place after about 9 days in culture. Cells permitting, SARS-CoV-2 S/N and four cold-coronavirus spikes were tested on unexposed-donor CD4+ T cells. Approximately 1.9 million PBMCs per well were cultured with about 9.8 IU/ml IL-2. Regarding this clone: Its matching antigen is unknown.

J is TRBJ1-2 and V is TRBV6-5; D is undetermined. This sequence originates from a human donor in good health. The sample comprised CD4+ T cells from PBMCs, cultured in vitro. The DNA of the CDR3 is TGTGCCAGCAGTTACTCTGGGGATGGGGGCTACACCTTC. Translating gives CASSYSGDGGYTF.